This T cell receptor (beta chain) derives from a study of T cells after yellow fever vaccination (dated by TCRdb to the late 2010s). For the wider study: Libraries from fractions with low cell numbers were prepared with the SMART-Seq v4 Ultra Low Input RNA kit. To track T-cell clones before and after primary and booster YFV17D yellow fever vaccination, bulk TCR alpha and beta repertoires were sequenced longitudinally. Blood was collected at multiple timepoints before and after primary and secondary immunization, and bulk PBMC replicates and cell subsets were isolated. Two healthy male donors, one aged 18 to 29 and one aged 30 to 40 years, made up the cohort.

The label giving this sample's treatment or condition can be read as: live attenuated yellow fever vaccine strain. Two biological replicates of bulk PBMCs were collected at each blood-draw timepoint. A standard Ficoll-Paque protocol was used to isolate PBMCs from peripheral blood. TriZol was used to extract RNA from bulk PBMCs, from CD4 and CD8 fractions, and from dextramer-positive and dextramer-negative fractions. The investigation overall reported the following: A small fraction of clonotypes showed up in both the CD4 and CD8 compartments, probably as a result of convergent recombination. Because abundant contaminating clonotypes from the bulk population could be contained in FACS-sorted repertoires, computational filtering was required. Most clones expanded after primary vaccination were re-detected after the booster (just under 97% of CD4 and about 88% of CD8), suggesting broad memory maintenance. Compared with the primary T-cell response, the secondary T-cell response was faster but weaker, reaching its peak on day 5 rather than on day 15. Because the study included only a couple of donors, the extent to which the findings can be generalized is limited.

The CDR3 spans 15 residues, from the cysteine through the phenylalanine. Left in the record is the CDR3 DNA by itself, 45 bases read in frame from the first base. Relative to germline, V is missing 0 bases and J is missing 5 bases, with 4 bases of the junction outside any gene match. Reading the germline V gene (reference sequence) gives CDR1 SGHNT and CDR2 YYREEE. Sequencing was carried out with an Illumina NovaSeq 6000. TCR cDNA was synthesized by 5'RACE template switching, which introduced a universal primer site and unique molecular identifiers. cDNA synthesis was primed from both the TCR alpha and TCR beta constant segments. Library amplification used two PCR steps, and the second PCR step added sample barcodes and sequencing adapters. Sequencing of libraries was performed on Illumina HiSeq 2500 (2x100 bp) or NovaSeq (2x150 bp). On the study's bioinformatics: MIGEC handled demultiplexing of reads and collapsing into UMI consensus sequences, while MiXCR performed V(D)J alignment. Clonotypes responding to the vaccine were identified with edgeR on replicate PBMC samples, with the criteria of FDR below 0.01 and a log2 fold change above 5 up to day 15. Each bulk clonotype was labeled CD4 or CD8 based on which sequenced repertoire, CD4 or CD8, contained the clonotype at higher abundance. TCRdb applied fastp at Q25 and MiXCR to the public reads, then kept only in-frame beta chains. Each entry merges the rows of one CDR3 protein and shows their most common DNA and genes. The V and J calls come from TCRdb's annotation, not from the publication. The sample has about 260,000 distinct CDR3 sequences on record, 3.6% of them singletons. The leading ten clones occupy 15% to 20% of the sample.

This clonotype was seen a handful of times. Its binding antigen is unknown. No much larger clone exists at a distance of one base, and base qualities are not known. The TCR was taken from a man aged 18 to 30 who received the YFV17D yellow fever vaccine. The chain links TRBV5-4 with TRBJ2-5; 10 bases in the middle match TRBD1. The sample in question was PBMCs, obtained 15 days after the yellow fever booster vaccination. The nucleotide sequence reads TGTGCCAGCAGCTTGGCGACAGGGGGCCAGGAGACCCAGTACTTC. It encodes CASSLATGGQETQYF.